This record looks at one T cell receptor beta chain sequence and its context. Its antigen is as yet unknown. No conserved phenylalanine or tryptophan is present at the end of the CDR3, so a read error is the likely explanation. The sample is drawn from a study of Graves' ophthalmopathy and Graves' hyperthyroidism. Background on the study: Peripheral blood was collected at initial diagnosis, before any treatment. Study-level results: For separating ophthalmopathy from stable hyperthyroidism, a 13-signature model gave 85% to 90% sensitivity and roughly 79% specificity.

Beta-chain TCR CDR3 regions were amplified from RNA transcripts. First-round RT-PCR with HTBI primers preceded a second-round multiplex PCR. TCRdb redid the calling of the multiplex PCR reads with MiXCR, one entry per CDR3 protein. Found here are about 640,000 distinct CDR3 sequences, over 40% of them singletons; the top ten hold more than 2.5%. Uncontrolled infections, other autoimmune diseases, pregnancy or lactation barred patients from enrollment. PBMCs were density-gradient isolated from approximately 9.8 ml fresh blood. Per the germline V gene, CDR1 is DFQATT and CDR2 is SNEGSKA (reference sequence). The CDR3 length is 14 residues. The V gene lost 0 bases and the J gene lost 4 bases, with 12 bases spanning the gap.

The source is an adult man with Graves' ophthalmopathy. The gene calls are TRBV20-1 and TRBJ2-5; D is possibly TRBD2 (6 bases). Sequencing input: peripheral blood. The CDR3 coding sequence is TGCAGTGCTAGAGATGGGGGGTACCGAGAGACCCAGTACTTA. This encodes CSARDGGYRETQYL.